One sample yielded the 5 T cell receptor beta chains listed below, sequenced in a study of Graves' ophthalmopathy and Graves' hyperthyroidism. Amplification from RNA transcripts yielded the TCR beta CDR3 regions. In the first round, RT-PCR was carried out with HTBI primers, and a multiplex PCR formed the second round. TCRdb reanalysed the multiplex PCR reads using MiXCR and keeps one entry per CDR3 protein. The table shows about half a million distinct CDR3 sequences, with about 15% occurring only once. Specimen: blood. These receptors were collected from a woman in her 30s with Graves' ophthalmopathy.

This clonotype was recorded many times. This chain connects TRBV28 to TRBJ1-5; D remains ambiguous. Trimming took off 7 bases at V and 6 bases at J, with 19 bases between the two ends. The CDR3 length is 15 residues. The V gene's germline CDR1 is MDHEN and CDR2 SYDVKM. The CDR3 region is CASKKAPGGRQPQHF. The CDR3 coding sequence is TGTGCCAGCAAGAAGGCGCCAGGAGGGCGTCAGCCCCAGCATTTT.

This clonotype was seen at least ten times. Written as DNA, the CDR3 is TGCGCCAGCAGCCAAGGCTTAGGCAGGGACAATCAGCCCCAGCATTTT. This encodes CASSQGLGRDNQPQHF. The chain is built from TRBV4-1 and TRBJ1-5; weak D call: TRBD1 (5 bases). Germline V gene lookup returns CDR1 MGHRA and CDR2 YSYEKL. The length of the CDR3 is 16 residues. Trimming pared 1 base from V and 3 bases from J, leaving 13 bases between.

This chain joins TRBV24-1 and TRBJ2-5; the D is unclear. The ends were cut back, 4 bases at V and 4 bases at J, with 12 bases in the middle. The CDR3 has 14 amino acids. From germline, CDR1 is KGHDR and CDR2 SFDVKD. In nucleotides, the CDR3 is TGTGCCACCAGTGACATTCGAGGAACAGAGACCCAGTACTTC. Protein: CATSDIRGTETQYF.

J is TRBJ2-5 and V is TRBV3-1; the D gene is possibly TRBD2 (5 bases). The CDR3 sequence is 15 residues long. Trimming removed 0 bases at V and 1 base at J, with 9 bases between. The germline V gene encodes CDR1 LGHDT and CDR2 YNNKEL (reference sequence). Here the CDR3 DNA reads TGTGCCAGCAGCCAAGAGGGGAGCGGCCAAGAGACCCAGTACTTC. It translates to CASSQEGSGQETQYF.

The genes are TRBV2 and TRBJ1-5; D unclear. Germline V gives CDR1 SNHLY, CDR2 FYNNEI. This CDR3 has 14 amino acids. V was shortened by 4 bases and J by 5 bases, with 12 bases between the two germline ends. The CDR3 loop reads CASSGVRVDQPQHF. The CDR3 DNA sequence: TGTGCCAGCAGTGGTGTGAGGGTTGATCAGCCCCAGCATTTT.